A single sample gave rise to the 25 T cell receptor beta chains below, sequenced in a study of identifying expanded T cells in peripheral blood (dated by TCRdb to the late 2010s). Library creation used the immunoSEQ multiplex PCR assay. Held by TCRdb, this immuneACCESS table contains in-frame sequences only and omits some clones. Under half of the omission traces to an unresolved V gene where checked; the cause of the rest is unknown. A total of about 100,000 clones appear in this sample, about 87% of them only once. Approximately 5.7% of the sample comes from the top ten. Sequencing input: blood. Receptor source: a person aged 18-70 years in good health.

The rearrangement uses TRBV5-6 and TRBJ2-7; D remains unclear. The germline V and J ends were trimmed by 2 bases and 4 bases, with 25 bases remaining between them. CDR3 length: 18 residues. Looked up from germline, CDR1 is SGHDT and CDR2 is YYEEEE. The CDR3 here is CASSFFDPDTSLGYEQYF. The CDR3 region has the DNA TGTGCCAGCAGCTTCTTCGACCCTGACACATCCCTCGGGTACGAGCAGTACTTC.

V is TRBV11-2 and J is TRBJ2-5; possibly TRBD1 or TRBD2 for D (5 bases each). Germline loops: CDR1 SGHAT, CDR2 FQNNGV. V gave up 1 base and J gave up 5 bases, with 14 bases separating them. The CDR3 contains 15 residues. CDR3 DNA sequence: TGTGCCAGCAGCTTAGGGGCCGGCTGGGGGGAGACCCAGTACTTC. Protein: CASSLGAGWGETQYF.

This chain joins TRBV7-8 and TRBJ1-3; D is unclear. Germline CDR1 and CDR2: SGHVS and FQNEAQ. The CDR3 runs to 15 residues. Between the trimmed V and J ends, which lost 0 bases and 0 bases, there was a span of 6 bases. CDR3 region: CASSLAGLSGNTIYF. CDR3 DNA sequence: TGTGCCAGCAGCTTAGCAGGACTCTCTGGAAACACCATATATTTT.

The chain uses TRBV19 and TRBJ2-5; D tentatively fits TRBD1 or TRBD2 (5 bases each). Between the trimmed V and J ends, which lost 4 bases and 7 bases, there was a span of 19 bases. The CDR3 is made up of 15 amino acids. CDR1 and CDR2 (germline): LNHDA, SQIVND (reference sequence). The DNA for the CDR3 is TGTGCCAGTAGTACAGGGTTTCGGGCCCGGGGGACCCAGTACTTC. It translates to CASSTGFRARGTQYF.

The rearrangement joins TRBV5-1 to TRBJ1-1; D is uncertain. Germline V gene lookup returns CDR1 SGHRS and CDR2 YFSETQ. V was clipped by 4 bases and J by 3 bases, with 13 bases between them. The CDR3 runs 14 residues. CDR3 sequence: CASSPMTHDTEAFF. CDR3 in DNA: TGCGCCAGCAGCCCGATGACACATGACACTGAAGCTTTCTTT.

V gene TRBV29-1 combines with J gene TRBJ1-2, with TRBD1 as a possible D gene (5 bases). The CDR3 consists of 12 residues. Germline CDR1 SQVTM, CDR2 ANQGSEA. Trimming left V 3 bases short and J 8 bases short, with 13 bases between. CDR3 coding DNA: TGCAGCGTTGACCAGCAGGGCGGGGGCTACACCTTC. The encoded protein is CSVDQQGGGYTF.

This chain's CDR3 is CASRQGVSTEAFF. DNA of the CDR3: TGTGCCAGTCGACAGGGGGTATCCACTGAAGCTTTCTTT. This chain joins TRBV6-5 and TRBJ1-1, with TRBD1 identical over 9 bases. Germline loops: CDR1 MNHEY, CDR2 SVGAGI. CDR3 length equals 13 residues. After removal of 9 bases from V and 4 bases from J, the junction contained 6 bases not matched to a gene.

This clone was detected once. The chain is built from TRBV4-3 and TRBJ1-6, with 10 nucleotides matching TRBD1. This CDR3 has 15 residues. The V segment lost 4 bases and the J segment 5 bases; nucleotides outside the gene matches: 2. Germline CDR1 LGHNA, CDR2 YSLEER. The CDR3 bases are TGCGCCAGCAGCCTAGGACAGGGGGATAATTCACCCCTCCACTTT. The encoded protein is CASSLGQGDNSPLHF.

V gene TRBV19 combines with J gene TRBJ2-1, with 8 bases that match TRBD1. The CDR3 is 14 amino acids. CDR1 and CDR2 from the germline V gene are LNHDA and SQIVND (reference sequence). V shed 7 bases, J shed 4 bases, and the junction held 6 bases outside the gene matches. CDR3 in amino acids: CASNGQGWYNEQFF. The CDR3 DNA is TGTGCCAGTAACGGACAGGGCTGGTACAATGAGCAGTTCTTC.

The J gene is TRBJ2-7, the V gene TRBV5-1, with 7 bases aligning to TRBD1. Per the germline V gene, CDR1 is SGHRS and CDR2 is YFSETQ. The CDR3 is 12 amino acids. Trimming at V came to 2 bases and at J to 4 bases, leaving 0 bases not matched to a gene. This CDR3 reads CASSLQGYEQYF. CDR3 DNA: TGCGCCAGCAGCTTACAGGGGTACGAGCAGTACTTC.

The chain recombines TRBV7-8 with TRBJ1-2; D unclear. CDR1 is SGHVS, CDR2 FQNEAQ, per germline. The CDR3 spans 12 residues. Trimming took 1 base from V and 6 from J, leaving 6 bases between them. The CDR3 reads CASSLGSDGYTF. CDR3 bases: TGTGCCAGCAGCTTAGGGTCTGATGGCTACACCTTC.

In this sample, this clone turned up a few times. The V call is TRBV6-5, the J call TRBJ1-5; 7 bases agree with TRBD1. The ends lost 4 bases at V and 1 base at J; junction bases unmatched: 4. The CDR3 has 15 residues. The germline V gene has CDR1 MNHEY and CDR2 SVGAGI. In DNA form, the CDR3 reads TGTGCCAGCAGTTCGCAGGGGGGCAGCAATCAGCCCCAGCATTTT. Its translation: CASSSQGGSNQPQHF.

This chain connects TRBV30 to TRBJ1-2; D uncertain. This CDR3 region has 14 residues. Germline CDR1 GTSNPN, CDR2 SVGIG (reference sequence). V was cut by 1 base and J by 8 bases, with 17 bases left in between. As DNA, the CDR3 is TGTGCCTGGAGTGCCTTGGTGAATAGGCAGGGCTACACCTTC. Translated, it gives CAWSALVNRQGYTF.

The V call is TRBV6-1, the J call TRBJ1-2; 7 bases are a match to TRBD1. This CDR3 spans 14 amino acids. Germline V lookup: CDR1 MNHNS, CDR2 SASEGT. V was clipped by 6 bases and J by 4 bases; unmatched bases: 8. The CDR3 region has the DNA TGTGCCAGCAGACCTACAGGGGAGGGCTATGGCTACACCTTC. Its protein is CASRPTGEGYGYTF.

The chain is built from TRBV29-1 and TRBJ2-1; the D gene is possibly TRBD2 (6 bases). There are 10 residues in the CDR3. V was cut by 3 bases and J by 11 bases, with 8 bases left in between. Germline V gives CDR1 SQVTM, CDR2 ANQGSEA. CDR3 sequence: CSVERDQQFF. The CDR3 bases are TGCAGCGTTGAGCGGGATCAGCAGTTCTTC.

The chain has TRBV10-3 and TRBJ1-2, with 12 positions matching TRBD1. CDR1 and CDR2 (germline): ENHRY, SYGVKD. J was trimmed by 8 bases and V by 3 bases; bases with no gene match: 4. The CDR3 covers 14 residues. CDR3 nucleotides: TGTGCCATCAGTGAAGGGACAGGGGGCAGGGGCTACACCTTC. Translating gives CAISEGTGGRGYTF.

This sequence joins TRBV11-2 and TRBJ1-1; D call uncertain. Between the trimmed V and J ends, which lost 5 bases and 5 bases, there was a span of 9 bases. The CDR3 has 12 amino acids. Germline-derived CDR1 and CDR2 are SGHAT and FQNNGV. The CDR3 nucleotides read TGTGCCAGCAGCGTGGACCGTACTGAAGCTTTCTTT. Its translation is CASSVDRTEAFF.

The rearrangement joins TRBV27 to TRBJ1-1, with TRBD1 identical over 7 bases. Per germline, CDR1 MNHEY and CDR2 SMNVEV (reference sequence). The J segment lost 4 bases and the V segment lost 1 base, leaving 9 bases of the junction unmatched. The length of the CDR3 is 16 residues. The CDR3 DNA reads TGTGCCAGCAGTTTATGGGCAGGGGGTTTTGGCACTGAAGCTTTCTTT. It yields the protein CASSLWAGGFGTEAFF.

The chain joins TRBV6-1 to TRBJ2-1; D is uncertain. CDR3 length equals 13 residues. Germline lookup yields CDR1 MNHNS and CDR2 SASEGT. The V gene lost 2 bases and the J gene lost 10 bases, with 12 bases spanning the gap. CDR3 region: CASSESISREQFF. The CDR3 DNA sequence: TGTGCCAGCAGTGAAAGCATATCTAGGGAGCAGTTCTTC.

The sample holds one count of this clone. The V call is TRBV4-1, the J call TRBJ1-4, with a possible D match to TRBD1 (6 bases). Germline CDR1 is MGHRA and CDR2 is YSYEKL. The CDR3 is made up of 12 amino acids. Deletions cut 3 bases from V and 14 bases from J, with 13 bases between. CDR3 nucleotide sequence: TGCGCCAGCAGCCACGTGGACAGTAACCTGTTTTTT. Translated, it gives CASSHVDSNLFF.

This sequence joins TRBV7-8 and TRBJ2-1; 8 positions match TRBD2. The CDR3 runs 17 residues. CDR1 SGHVS and CDR2 FQNEAQ come from the germline V gene. The trim removed 5 bases at V and 3 bases at J, leaving 12 bases unmatched. DNA for the CDR3: TGTGCCAGCAGCCCCGGGGGGGGATCGGCAAACTACAATGAGCAGTTCTTC. As protein: CASSPGGGSANYNEQFF.

The chain joins TRBV18 to TRBJ1-4; no clear D. V was cut by 0 bases and J by 2 bases, with 10 bases left in between. Germline CDR1 KGHSH, CDR2 LQKENI. This CDR3 spans 16 amino acids. The CDR3 DNA sequence: TGTGCCAGCTCACCACCAACGGGCCTCACTAATGAAAAACTGTTTTTT. Translated: CASSPPTGLTNEKLFF. The variable domain in full, completed from reference TRBV18 and TRBJ1-4, reads NAGVMQNPRHLVRRRGQEARLRCSPMKGHSHVYWYRQLPEEGLKFMVYLQKENIIDESGMPKERFSAEFPKEGPSILRIQQVVRGDSAAYFCASSPPTGLTNEKLFFGSGTQLSVL.

This rearrangement joins TRBV5-1 to TRBJ2-5, with D possibly matching TRBD2 (5 bases). The CDR3 loop spans 14 amino acids. The V and J ends lost 5 bases and 1 base respectively, with 12 bases between them. The germline V gene encodes CDR1 SGHRS and CDR2 YFSETQ. This chain's CDR3 is CASSISRGQETQYF. In DNA, the CDR3 is TGCGCCAGCAGTATATCTCGGGGCCAAGAGACCCAGTACTTC.

This sequence joins TRBV6-1 and TRBJ2-2, with D possibly being TRBD1 (5 bases). Germline values: CDR1 MNHNS, CDR2 SASEGT. The CDR3 length is 14 residues. V shed 6 bases and J shed 2 bases, with 10 bases lying between them. CDR3 DNA: TGTGCCAGCAGCCTCAGGGATAACACCGGGGAGCTGTTTTTT. It codes for CASSLRDNTGELFF.

The rearrangement joins TRBV19 to TRBJ1-1; TRBD1 agrees at 10 bases. The length of the CDR3 is 15 residues. The V and J ends lost 5 bases and 5 bases, in that order; junction bases with no gene match: 8. CDR1 and CDR2 (germline): LNHDA, SQIVND (reference sequence). CDR3 coding DNA: TGTGCCAGTAGTCTTCTGGGACAGGGGAGAACTGAAGCTTTCTTT. The encoded protein is CASSLLGQGRTEAFF. The full variable domain, with the rest looked up from reference TRBV19 and TRBJ1-1, is DGGITQSPKYLFRKEGQNVTLSCEQNLNHDAMYWYRQDPGQGLRLIYYSQIVNDFQKGDIAEGYSVSREKKESFPLTVTSAQKNPTAFYLCASSLLGQGRTEAFFGQGTRLTVV.